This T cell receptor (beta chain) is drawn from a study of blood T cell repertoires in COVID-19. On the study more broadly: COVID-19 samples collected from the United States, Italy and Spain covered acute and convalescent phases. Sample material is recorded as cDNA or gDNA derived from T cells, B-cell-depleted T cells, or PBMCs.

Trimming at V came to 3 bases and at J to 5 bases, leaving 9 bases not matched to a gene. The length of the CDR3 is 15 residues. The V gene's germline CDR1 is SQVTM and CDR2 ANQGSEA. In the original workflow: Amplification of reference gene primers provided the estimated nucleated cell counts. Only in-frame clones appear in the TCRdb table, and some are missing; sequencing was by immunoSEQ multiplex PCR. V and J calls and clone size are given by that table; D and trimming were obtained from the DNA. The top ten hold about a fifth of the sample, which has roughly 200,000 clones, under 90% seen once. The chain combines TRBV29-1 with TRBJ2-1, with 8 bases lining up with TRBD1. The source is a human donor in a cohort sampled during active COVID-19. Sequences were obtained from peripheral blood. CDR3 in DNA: TGCAGCGTTGACAGGGGGCAAAGAAAGGACAATGAGCAGTTCTTC. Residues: CSVDRGQRKDNEQFF.